One and the same sample provided the 15 T cell receptor beta chains below, sequenced in a study of T cells after yellow fever vaccination. TCRdb reprocessed the 5' RACE reads via MiXCR and lists one record per CDR3 protein. Of 250,000 to 400,000 distinct CDR3 sequences listed, around 4.4% were seen once; the top ten hold roughly a fifth. Material: PBMCs, obtained 15 days after the yellow fever booster vaccination. The receptors stem from a young man who received the YFV17D yellow fever vaccine.

A few counts support this clonotype. The genes are TRBV5-1 and TRBJ2-1; 7 bases line up with TRBD2. J lost 7 bases, V lost 1 base, and 14 bases had no gene match. This CDR3 has 17 amino acids. Germline V lookup: CDR1 SGHRS, CDR2 YFSETQ. This CDR3 is CASSLQPGTTGRNEQFF. The DNA of the CDR3 is TGCGCCAGCAGCTTGCAGCCCGGGACTACCGGACGGAATGAGCAGTTCTTC.

This chain joins TRBV12-3 or TRBV12-4 and TRBJ2-1, with TRBD1 identical over 12 bases. CDR3 length: 16 amino acids. J was trimmed by 8 bases and V by 6 bases; bases with no gene match: 11. The DNA of the CDR3 is TGTGCCAGCAGCCCGGGGACAGGGGGCGCGCTCCATGAGCAGTTCTTC. Encoded protein: CASSPGTGGALHEQFF.

In this sample, this clonotype turned up many times. The chain is built from TRBV29-1 and TRBJ2-5; weak D call: TRBD2 (7 bases). CDR3 size: 15 residues. Germline-derived CDR1 and CDR2 are SQVTM and ANQGSEA. Trimming stripped 4 bases from V and 4 bases from J, with 19 bases between. This chain's CDR3 is CSVGSGGLAGETQYF. DNA of the CDR3: TGCAGCGTTGGCTCGGGGGGCCTCGCAGGAGAGACCCAGTACTTC.

This clonotype was observed a handful of times. The V gene is TRBV10-3, the J gene TRBJ1-2; D call uncertain. Between the trimmed V and J ends, which lost 5 bases and 2 bases, there was a span of 9 bases. Germline V gene data show CDR1 as ENHRY and CDR2 as SYGVKD. CDR3 size: 13 residues. The CDR3 DNA is TGTGCCATCAGTCCCGGCGGGAACTATGGCTACACCTTC. Protein product: CAISPGGNYGYTF.

This clonotype was seen ten or more times. This rearrangement joins TRBV7-9 to TRBJ2-4; TRBD1 might be the D (6 bases). Per the germline V gene, CDR1 is SEHNR and CDR2 is FQNEAQ (reference sequence). This CDR3 region has 16 residues. V lost 5 bases, J lost 8 bases, and 22 bases lay in between. CDR3 DNA: TGTGCCAGCAGCCACCCTAGTGCAGGGGTTGCGGACATTCAGTACTTC. This gives the protein CASSHPSAGVADIQYF.

This chain joins TRBV19 and TRBJ1-1; perhaps TRBD1 as D (5 bases). Germline V CDR1 and CDR2: LNHDA, SQIVND (reference sequence). With 10 bases removed from V and 8 bases from J, the gap between germline ends came to 44 bases. The CDR3 length is 21 residues. The CDR3 loop is CATGGGILGETTELRRVEAFF. CDR3 DNA: TGTGCCACGGGGGGAGGAATACTAGGTGAGACAACCGAACTCCGACGAGTCGAAGCTTTCTTT.

The CDR3 DNA follows: TGTGCCAGCGGACGACCGGGACAGGCCTTTAACTATGGCTACACCTTC. Its translation: CASGRPGQAFNYGYTF. The V and J genes are TRBV21-1 and TRBJ1-2; the table calls TRBD1, which could not be checked here. TRBV21-1 constitutes a pseudogene. The length of the CDR3 is 16 residues.

This clonotype turned up a few times. The chain couples TRBV18 to TRBJ1-2; perhaps TRBD1 as D (5 bases). Trimming stripped 2 bases from V and 7 bases from J, with 14 bases between. Germline V gene lookup returns CDR1 KGHSH and CDR2 LQKENI. The length of the CDR3 is 14 residues. CDR3 in DNA: TGTGCCAGCTCACCAGAGAGGGGTACGATTGGCTACACCTTC. Amino acid sequence: CASSPERGTIGYTF.

The gene calls are TRBV20-1 and TRBJ2-1; the D gene is possibly TRBD2 (6 bases). The CDR3 length is 13 residues. Germline V gives CDR1 DFQATT, CDR2 SNEGSKA (reference sequence). The CDR3 reads CRDPAGGEDEQFF. In DNA form, the CDR3 reads TGCAGGGACCCGGCCGGGGGTGAGGATGAGCAGTTCTTC.

This clonotype was detected only a few times. The genes are TRBV28 and TRBJ2-3; tentative D call: TRBD2 (6 bases). Trimming stripped 4 bases from V and 4 bases from J, with 15 bases between. The CDR3 loop spans 15 amino acids. The germline CDR1 and CDR2 sequences are MDHEN and SYDVKM. The CDR3 nucleotides read TGTGCCAGCAGTTCCCCGGGGGAAAGGGCAGATACGCAGTATTTT. Encoded protein: CASSSPGERADTQYF.

This clonotype was counted at least ten times. V is TRBV12-3 or TRBV12-4 and J is TRBJ1-5, with D perhaps TRBD1 (6 bases). V was pared by 6 bases and J by 0 bases, with 12 bases between. This CDR3 region has 15 residues. The CDR3 DNA reads TGTGCCAGCAGATCAGGGGTCTATAGCAATCAGCCCCAGCATTTT. Translation: CASRSGVYSNQPQHF.

By share, this clonotype counts as hyperexpanded. CDR3 region: CASSLGGVGDTQYF. The CDR3 nucleotides are TGTGCCAGCAGTTTGGGCGGGGTAGGGGATACGCAGTATTTT. The chain employs TRBV12-3 or TRBV12-4 and TRBJ2-3; a possible D gene is TRBD2 (6 bases). The CDR3 has 14 residues. Trimming took off 3 bases at V and 6 bases at J, with 13 bases between the two ends.

V gene TRBV7-8 combines with J gene TRBJ2-3; perhaps D is TRBD1 or TRBD2 (5 bases each). Trimming stripped 2 bases from V and 3 bases from J, with 18 bases between. The CDR3 contains 17 residues. Germline values: CDR1 SGHVS, CDR2 FQNEAQ. The DNA of the CDR3 is TGTGCCAGCAGCTTACCCCAGGGAGTGGGTAGGACAGATACGCAGTATTTT. This encodes CASSLPQGVGRTDTQYF.

The gene calls are TRBV18 and TRBJ2-1; 12 bases match TRBD2. CDR3 length equals 18 residues. V lost 2 bases to trimming and J lost 4 bases; unmatched junction nucleotides: 9. Germline lookup yields CDR1 KGHSH and CDR2 LQKENI. CDR3 residues: CASSPGLAGTLSYNEQFF. As DNA, the CDR3 is TGTGCCAGCTCACCAGGACTAGCGGGGACTCTTAGTTACAATGAGCAGTTCTTC.

V is TRBV30 and J is TRBJ1-2; D is unclear. Trimming removed 3 bases from V and 7 bases from J, with 15 bases in between. Germline loops: CDR1 GTSNPN, CDR2 SVGIG (reference sequence). CDR3 length: 13 residues. CDR3 nucleotide sequence: TGTGCCTGGAGCCCGGACGGTCCGAGTGGCTACACCTTC. Residues: CAWSPDGPSGYTF.